The sequence of this TCR beta chain was determined in a study of blood T cells in healthy people across ages. For the second PCR, which ran for about 7 to 12 cycles, a sample-barcoded 5' primer and a J-beta primer mix were used. TCRdb recomputed calls from the 5' RACE reads with MiXCR, one row per CDR3 protein. The sample has 850,000 to 1,100,000 distinct CDR3 sequences, 35% to 40% seen once. Per the germline V gene, CDR1 is SQVTM and CDR2 is ANQGSEA. Trimming removed 7 bases from V and 0 bases from J; junction bases left unmatched: 8. CDR3 length: 15 amino acids. Each sample yielded at least 7 million isolated PBMCs. This clonotype was picked up a small number of times.

J is TRBJ2-2 and V is TRBV29-1; 7 nucleotides match TRBD1. Source material: blood. This sequence originates from a man aged 18-30 years in good health. This CDR3 is CSAGPGTANTGELFF. CDR3 sequence (DNA): TGCAGCGCAGGACCCGGGACAGCGAACACCGGGGAGCTGTTTTTT.